This is a list of T cell receptor beta chains from one sample in a study of blood T cell repertoires in COVID-19. The protocol was immunoSEQ multiplex PCR, while the TCRdb copy is restricted to in-frame clones and leaves out a portion. This table holds about 160,000 clones, less than 85% found once. The sample was peripheral blood. These receptors were collected from a human donor with acute or convalescent COVID-19. The donor label of this sample is uncertain. CDR3s include the opening cysteine and the closing phenylalanine or tryptophan. The order of the fields is CDR3 length, D gene, clone size, V gene, J gene, CDR3 protein, CDR3 DNA. A D gene is named only where the DNA matches it firmly. Clone size is not always given. Where it is, it says once, few, many or a class for expanded clones.

CDR3 length: 14; D gene: NA; clone size: once; V gene: TRBV3-1/TRBV3-2; J gene: TRBJ1-5; CDR3 protein: CASSQAEGYQPQHF; CDR3 DNA: TGTGCCAGCAGCCAAGCGGAGGGATATCAGCCCCAGCATTTT
CDR3 length: 13; D gene: NA; clone size: NA; V gene: TRBV30; J gene: TRBJ1-5; CDR3 protein: CAWSVSRNQPQHF; CDR3 DNA: TGTGCCTGGAGTGTAAGCCGCAATCAGCCCCAGCATTTT
CDR3 length: 13; D gene: NA; clone size: NA; V gene: TRBV6-5; J gene: TRBJ2-7; CDR3 protein: CASRQGRSYEQYF; CDR3 DNA: TGTGCCAGCAGACAGGGCCGCTCCTACGAGCAGTACTTC
CDR3 length: 15; D gene: NA; clone size: NA; V gene: TRBV4-2; J gene: TRBJ1-2; CDR3 protein: CASSQDISGTGGYTF; CDR3 DNA: TGTGCCAGCAGCCAAGACATATCAGGGACTGGCGGCTACACCTTC
CDR3 length: 11; D gene: TRBD1; clone size: NA; V gene: TRBV19; J gene: TRBJ1-2; CDR3 protein: CASDTGDGYTF; CDR3 DNA: TGTGCCAGTGACACAGGGGATGGCTACACCTTC
CDR3 length: 16; D gene: NA; clone size: NA; V gene: TRBV6-2/TRBV6-3; J gene: TRBJ1-6; CDR3 protein: CASSYSTGSRSSPLHF; CDR3 DNA: TGTGCCAGCAGTTACTCTACAGGGTCTCGGAGTTCACCCCTCCACTTT
CDR3 length: 15; D gene: TRBD2; clone size: NA; V gene: TRBV5-1; J gene: TRBJ2-1; CDR3 protein: CASTPGGPSYNEQFF; CDR3 DNA: TGCGCCAGCACACCGGGGGGGCCCTCCTACAATGAGCAGTTCTTC
CDR3 length: 20; D gene: NA; clone size: NA; V gene: TRBV24-1; J gene: TRBJ1-2; CDR3 protein: CATGLPPDRFGPRGYDGYTF; CDR3 DNA: TGTGCCACCGGTTTACCCCCAGACAGGTTTGGCCCAAGGGGGTATGATGGCTACACCTTC
CDR3 length: 17; D gene: NA; clone size: few; V gene: TRBV3-1/TRBV3-2; J gene: TRBJ1-4; CDR3 protein: CASSQNIHYTTNEKLFF; CDR3 DNA: TGTGCCAGCAGCCAAAACATTCACTACACAACTAATGAAAAACTGTTTTTT
CDR3 length: 14; D gene: TRBD1; clone size: NA; V gene: TRBV7-2; J gene: TRBJ1-6; CDR3 protein: CASSFLTGDSPLHF; CDR3 DNA: TGTGCCAGCAGCTTCTTGACAGGGGATTCACCCCTCCACTTT
CDR3 length: 14; D gene: NA; clone size: NA; V gene: TRBV27; J gene: TRBJ1-5; CDR3 protein: CASSFQGGDQPQHF; CDR3 DNA: TGTGCCAGCAGTTTCCAGGGAGGCGATCAGCCCCAGCATTTT
CDR3 length: 13; D gene: NA; clone size: NA; V gene: TRBV5-1; J gene: TRBJ1-1; CDR3 protein: CASSVQGFTEAFF; CDR3 DNA: TGCGCCAGCAGCGTACAGGGTTTTACTGAAGCTTTCTTT
CDR3 length: 17; D gene: TRBD2; clone size: few; V gene: TRBV15; J gene: TRBJ2-1; CDR3 protein: CATSRDLAGGPYNEQFF; CDR3 DNA: TGTGCCACCAGCAGAGATTTAGCGGGGGGGCCCTACAATGAGCAGTTCTTC
CDR3 length: 13; D gene: TRBD1; clone size: NA; V gene: TRBV10-3; J gene: TRBJ1-2; CDR3 protein: CAISGTGTYGYTF; CDR3 DNA: TGTGCCATCAGCGGGACAGGGACCTATGGCTACACCTTC
CDR3 length: 15; D gene: TRBD2; clone size: NA; V gene: TRBV2; J gene: TRBJ2-1; CDR3 protein: CASSTASGGKNEQFF; CDR3 DNA: TGTGCCAGCAGTACCGCTAGCGGGGGGAAGAATGAGCAGTTCTTC
CDR3 length: 15; D gene: NA; clone size: NA; V gene: TRBV7-2; J gene: TRBJ1-6; CDR3 protein: CASSLGPVNNSPLHF; CDR3 DNA: TGTGCCAGCAGCTTGGGGCCGGTTAATAATTCACCCCTCCACTTT
CDR3 length: 16; D gene: TRBD1; clone size: NA; V gene: TRBV6-6; J gene: TRBJ2-1; CDR3 protein: CASSSTGTGGYNEQFF; CDR3 DNA: TGTGCCAGCAGTTCCACCGGGACAGGGGGATACAATGAGCAGTTCTTC
CDR3 length: 13; D gene: NA; clone size: NA; V gene: TRBV3-1/TRBV3-2; J gene: TRBJ1-2; CDR3 protein: CASSLLIGDGYTF; CDR3 DNA: TGTGCCAGCAGCCTCCTTATTGGAGATGGCTACACCTTC
CDR3 length: 14; D gene: NA; clone size: NA; V gene: TRBV3-1/TRBV3-2; J gene: TRBJ1-4; CDR3 protein: CASSSRDGNEKLFF; CDR3 DNA: TGTGCCAGCAGCTCGCGGGACGGGAATGAAAAACTGTTTTTT
CDR3 length: 14; D gene: NA; clone size: NA; V gene: TRBV7-9; J gene: TRBJ2-2; CDR3 protein: CASSQGGNTGELFF; CDR3 DNA: TGTGCCAGCAGCCAAGGGGGGAACACCGGGGAGCTGTTTTTT
CDR3 length: 15; D gene: TRBD1; clone size: once; V gene: TRBV4-1; J gene: TRBJ1-5; CDR3 protein: CASSQRTGYDQPQHF; CDR3 DNA: TGCGCCAGCAGCCAACGGACAGGGTACGATCAGCCCCAGCATTTT
CDR3 length: 19; D gene: NA; clone size: NA; V gene: TRBV12-2; J gene: TRBJ1-1; CDR3 protein: CASRLATGSRGLRDTEAFF; CDR3 DNA: TGTGCAAGTCGCTTAGCTACGGGGAGCAGGGGGCTGAGGGACACTGAAGCTTTCTTT
CDR3 length: 13; D gene: NA; clone size: few; V gene: TRBV12-3/TRBV12-4; J gene: TRBJ1-2; CDR3 protein: CASSLRGGYGYTF; CDR3 DNA: TGTGCCAGCAGTTTACGGGGTGGCTATGGCTACACCTTC
CDR3 length: 16; D gene: NA; clone size: once; V gene: TRBV7-9; J gene: TRBJ2-2; CDR3 protein: CASSLAARSRTGELFF; CDR3 DNA: TGTGCCAGCAGCTTAGCTGCTAGGAGTAGAACCGGGGAGCTGTTTTTT
CDR3 length: 17; D gene: TRBD1; clone size: NA; V gene: TRBV18; J gene: TRBJ1-3; CDR3 protein: CASSPTLGQNSGNTIYF; CDR3 DNA: TGTGCCAGCTCACCAACATTGGGACAGAACTCTGGAAACACCATATATTTT
CDR3 length: 19; D gene: NA; clone size: NA; V gene: TRBV27; J gene: TRBJ1-5; CDR3 protein: CASSPRHRNQGNSNQPQHF; CDR3 DNA: TGTGCCAGCAGTCCCCGCCACAGGAATCAGGGTAATAGCAATCAGCCCCAGCATTTT
CDR3 length: 14; D gene: NA; clone size: NA; V gene: TRBV6-1; J gene: TRBJ2-1; CDR3 protein: CASSDRSGWGEQFF; CDR3 DNA: TGTGCCAGCAGTGATCGGTCAGGGTGGGGTGAGCAGTTCTTC
CDR3 length: 15; D gene: TRBD1; clone size: NA; V gene: TRBV5-1; J gene: TRBJ2-1; CDR3 protein: CASSSGQGSYNEQFF; CDR3 DNA: TGCGCCAGCAGCTCGGGACAGGGGTCCTACAATGAGCAGTTCTTC
CDR3 length: 16; D gene: TRBD1; clone size: NA; V gene: TRBV19; J gene: TRBJ1-5; CDR3 protein: CASSRDRGNSNQPQHF; CDR3 DNA: TGTGCCAGTAGTAGAGACAGGGGGAATAGCAATCAGCCCCAGCATTTT
CDR3 length: 17; D gene: TRBD1; clone size: NA; V gene: TRBV5-1; J gene: TRBJ1-1; CDR3 protein: CASSFTLTQGANTEAFF; CDR3 DNA: TGCGCCAGCAGCTTTACGCTGACCCAGGGGGCGAACACTGAAGCTTTCTTT
CDR3 length: 17; D gene: TRBD2; clone size: NA; V gene: TRBV6-2/TRBV6-3; J gene: TRBJ2-7; CDR3 protein: CASSYNPPGTSGDEQYF; CDR3 DNA: TGTGCCAGCAGTTACAACCCGCCCGGGACTAGCGGGGACGAGCAGTACTTC
CDR3 length: 15; D gene: TRBD1; clone size: NA; V gene: TRBV5-1; J gene: TRBJ1-1; CDR3 protein: CASSLDAGGNTEAFF; CDR3 DNA: TGCGCCAGCAGCTTGGACGCAGGGGGCAACACTGAAGCTTTCTTT
CDR3 length: 18; D gene: NA; clone size: NA; V gene: TRBV28; J gene: TRBJ1-1; CDR3 protein: CASSLYYSSREVNTEAFF; CDR3 DNA: TGTGCCAGCAGTTTATACTACAGCTCCAGGGAGGTGAACACTGAAGCTTTCTTT
CDR3 length: 15; D gene: NA; clone size: NA; V gene: TRBV7-3; J gene: TRBJ2-2; CDR3 protein: CASSSTSRGTGELFF; CDR3 DNA: TGTGCCAGCAGCTCCACCTCGCGTGGCACCGGGGAGCTGTTTTTT
CDR3 length: 14; D gene: NA; clone size: few; V gene: TRBV5-4; J gene: TRBJ1-2; CDR3 protein: CASSFWGAGGGYTF; CDR3 DNA: TGTGCCAGCAGCTTTTGGGGCGCGGGGGGAGGCTACACCTTC
CDR3 length: 14; D gene: TRBD1; clone size: NA; V gene: TRBV11-2; J gene: TRBJ1-2; CDR3 protein: CASSFGTGVSGYTF; CDR3 DNA: TGTGCCAGCAGCTTCGGGACAGGAGTGTCCGGCTACACCTTC
CDR3 length: 17; D gene: NA; clone size: NA; V gene: TRBV5-6; J gene: TRBJ2-3; CDR3 protein: CASSPRGRGSSTDTQYF; CDR3 DNA: TGTGCCAGCAGCCCCCGGGGGAGGGGGTCGAGCACAGATACGCAGTATTTT
CDR3 length: 14; D gene: TRBD1; clone size: NA; V gene: TRBV15; J gene: TRBJ1-1; CDR3 protein: CATSRDSPGGEAFF; CDR3 DNA: TGTGCCACCAGCAGAGATTCACCAGGGGGCGAAGCTTTCTTT
CDR3 length: 16; D gene: TRBD1; clone size: NA; V gene: TRBV7-8; J gene: TRBJ2-7; CDR3 protein: CASSLVRGGAFGEQYF; CDR3 DNA: TGTGCCAGCAGCTTAGTTAGAGGGGGCGCGTTTGGTGAGCAGTACTTC
CDR3 length: 15; D gene: NA; clone size: NA; V gene: TRBV6-6; J gene: TRBJ2-1; CDR3 protein: CASSYGTVSYNEQFF; CDR3 DNA: TGTGCCAGCAGTTACGGGACTGTATCCTACAATGAGCAGTTCTTC
CDR3 length: 18; D gene: TRBD1; clone size: NA; V gene: TRBV24-1; J gene: TRBJ1-5; CDR3 protein: CATSDPGDSDYSNQPQHF; CDR3 DNA: TGTGCCACCAGTGACCCGGGGGACAGCGATTATAGCAATCAGCCCCAGCATTTT
CDR3 length: 14; D gene: TRBD1; clone size: NA; V gene: TRBV14; J gene: TRBJ1-2; CDR3 protein: CASSRQGPSYGYTF; CDR3 DNA: TGTGCCAGCAGCAGACAGGGGCCCTCCTATGGCTACACCTTC
CDR3 length: 14; D gene: NA; clone size: NA; V gene: TRBV30; J gene: TRBJ1-5; CDR3 protein: CAWSPGAGNQPQHF; CDR3 DNA: TGTGCCTGGAGCCCAGGGGCTGGCAATCAGCCCCAGCATTTT
CDR3 length: 11; D gene: NA; clone size: NA; V gene: TRBV6-4; J gene: TRBJ1-2; CDR3 protein: CASSNGQYYTF; CDR3 DNA: TGTGCCAGCAGTAACGGACAGTACTACACCTTC
CDR3 length: 13; D gene: NA; clone size: NA; V gene: TRBV6-4; J gene: TRBJ1-1; CDR3 protein: CASSVELNTEAFF; CDR3 DNA: TGTGCCAGCAGTGTCGAGCTGAACACTGAAGCTTTCTTT
CDR3 length: 16; D gene: TRBD2; clone size: NA; V gene: TRBV19; J gene: TRBJ2-1; CDR3 protein: CASSRTSGGLRNEQFF; CDR3 DNA: TGTGCCAGTAGTCGGACTAGCGGGGGGCTTAGGAATGAGCAGTTCTTC
CDR3 length: 16; D gene: TRBD1; clone size: few; V gene: TRBV6-6; J gene: TRBJ1-3; CDR3 protein: CASDPRQGAPGNTIYF; CDR3 DNA: TGTGCCAGCGACCCGAGACAGGGGGCCCCTGGAAACACCATATATTTT
CDR3 length: 11; D gene: TRBD1; clone size: few; V gene: TRBV29-1; J gene: TRBJ1-2; CDR3 protein: CSDDRGYGYTF; CDR3 DNA: TGCAGCGATGACAGGGGATATGGCTACACCTTC
CDR3 length: 14; D gene: TRBD1; clone size: NA; V gene: TRBV18; J gene: TRBJ2-1; CDR3 protein: CASSPQGAINEQFF; CDR3 DNA: TGTGCCAGCTCACCTCAGGGGGCTATCAATGAGCAGTTCTTC
CDR3 length: 15; D gene: TRBD2; clone size: NA; V gene: TRBV6-6; J gene: TRBJ2-2; CDR3 protein: CASLRTSGNTGELFF; CDR3 DNA: TGTGCCAGCCTGAGGACTAGCGGGAACACCGGGGAGCTGTTTTTT
CDR3 length: 15; D gene: NA; clone size: NA; V gene: TRBV6-2/TRBV6-3; J gene: TRBJ2-7; CDR3 protein: CASSYERGRAREQYF; CDR3 DNA: TGTGCCAGCAGTTACGAACGGGGAAGGGCGAGAGAGCAGTACTTC
CDR3 length: 15; D gene: TRBD1; clone size: NA; V gene: TRBV19; J gene: TRBJ1-1; CDR3 protein: CASSSGQGATDEAFF; CDR3 DNA: TGTGCCAGTAGTAGTGGACAGGGGGCGACGGATGAAGCTTTCTTT
CDR3 length: 16; D gene: NA; clone size: NA; V gene: TRBV7-8; J gene: TRBJ2-3; CDR3 protein: CASSLEAATRTDTQYF; CDR3 DNA: TGTGCCAGCAGCTTAGAAGCGGCCACACGCACAGATACGCAGTATTTT
CDR3 length: 14; D gene: NA; clone size: few; V gene: TRBV2; J gene: TRBJ2-1; CDR3 protein: CASSDLQGGNEQFF; CDR3 DNA: TGTGCCAGCAGTGATTTGCAGGGAGGCAATGAGCAGTTCTTC
CDR3 length: 13; D gene: NA; clone size: NA; V gene: TRBV27; J gene: TRBJ1-2; CDR3 protein: CASSHDVQNGYTF; CDR3 DNA: TGTGCCAGCAGCCATGACGTACAGAATGGCTACACCTTC
CDR3 length: 15; D gene: NA; clone size: NA; V gene: TRBV6-5; J gene: TRBJ1-4; CDR3 protein: CASRHGRRNNEKLFF; CDR3 DNA: TGTGCCAGCAGACACGGACGGAGGAATAATGAAAAACTGTTTTTT
CDR3 length: 12; D gene: NA; clone size: NA; V gene: TRBV16; J gene: TRBJ1-2; CDR3 protein: CASSPGDGPWTF; CDR3 DNA: TGTGCCAGCAGCCCAGGGGACGGCCCATGGACCTTC
CDR3 length: 12; D gene: NA; clone size: NA; V gene: TRBV3-1/TRBV3-2; J gene: TRBJ1-5; CDR3 protein: CASSQGTTAQHF; CDR3 DNA: TGTGCCAGCAGCCAAGGAACAACAGCCCAGCATTTT
CDR3 length: 13; D gene: NA; clone size: NA; V gene: TRBV5-8; J gene: TRBJ1-1; CDR3 protein: CASSRRNGREAFF; CDR3 DNA: TGTGCCAGCAGCCGCCGTAACGGTCGTGAGGCTTTCTTT